One and the same sample provided the 25 T cell receptor beta chains below, sequenced in a study of shared clonotypes between healthy human individuals. TCRdb's copy holds only in-frame clones and misses some; the assay was immunoSEQ multiplex PCR. The data show some 490,000 clones, 81% seen once. The specimen was PBMCs. Receptor source: a woman aged 40 to 49 in good health. Some clones in this sample may be carry-over from other donors' samples.

V and J are TRBV5-6 and TRBJ1-3; D might be TRBD1 (6 bases). There are 16 residues in the CDR3. From germline, CDR1 is SGHDT and CDR2 YYEEEE. Trimming took off 3 bases at V and 0 bases at J, with 13 bases between the two ends. The CDR3 DNA sequence: TGTGCCAGCAGCTCAGGGGCAGGGACCTCTGGAAACACCATATATTTT. Amino acids: CASSSGAGTSGNTIYF. The whole variable domain, remainder taken from reference TRBV5-6 and TRBJ1-3, is DAGVTQSPTHLIKTRGQQVTLRCSPKSGHDTVSWYQQALGQGPQFIFQYYEEEERQRGNFPDRFSGHQFPNYSSELNVNALLLGDSALYLCASSSGAGTSGNTIYFGEGSWLTVV.

This clone was seen once. The chain has TRBV19 and TRBJ1-2, with 8 bases aligning to TRBD1. The CDR3 is 15 amino acids. Germline V gene sequence: CDR1 LNHDA, CDR2 SQIVND (reference sequence). With V trimmed by 1 base and J by 6 bases, 7 bases remained unmatched. The CDR3 loop is CASSIVGDRGDGYTF. The CDR3 bases are TGTGCCAGTAGTATAGTAGGCGACAGGGGCGATGGCTACACCTTC.

This chain links TRBV6-4 with TRBJ2-6, with D uncertain. V lost 6 bases, J lost 0 bases, and 9 bases lay in between. This CDR3 comprises 15 residues. The germline gives CDR1 MRHNA, CDR2 SNTAGT. The CDR3 here is CASSAENSGANVLTF. CDR3 nucleotides: TGTGCCAGCAGCGCCGAGAACTCTGGGGCCAACGTCCTGACTTTC.

DNA for the CDR3: TGTGCCAGTAGTGGCGGACAGGGGGACGTGAACACTGAAGCTTTCTTT. Its translation is CASSGGQGDVNTEAFF. The chain employs TRBV19 and TRBJ1-1; 10 bases align to TRBD1. This CDR3 comprises 16 residues. Germline CDR1 reads LNHDA; CDR2 reads SQIVND (reference sequence). The J segment lost 0 bases and the V segment lost 5 bases, leaving 6 bases of the junction unmatched.

This clone qualifies as medium-sized. This specimen includes other DNA sequences encoding the same CDR3. The V and J genes are TRBV5-1 and TRBJ2-2, with a possible D match to TRBD1 (5 bases). This CDR3 has 15 amino acids. V shed 1 base and J shed 3 bases, with 10 bases lying between them. Germline CDR1 reads SGHRS; CDR2 reads YFSETQ. CDR3: CASSLMSRDTGELFF. CDR3 DNA: TGCGCCAGCAGCTTGATGTCCAGGGACACCGGGGAGCTGTTTTTT.

To note about this clone: Since a far larger clone is one base different, this is likely a read error. The chain links TRBV19 to TRBJ2-7, with D perhaps TRBD2 (6 bases). Germline V CDR1 and CDR2: LNHDA, SQIVND (reference sequence). Trimming removed 6 bases from V and 1 base from J, with 13 bases in between. The CDR3 extends over 14 amino acids. CDR3 sequence (DNA): TGTGCCAGTAGCTCTTGGGACTGTTCCTACGAGCAGTACTTC. Protein: CASSSWDCSYEQYF.

The chain employs TRBV5-1 and TRBJ2-2; D is possibly TRBD2 (7 bases). Germline assignment: CDR1 SGHRS and CDR2 YFSETQ. V was trimmed by 6 bases and J by 4 bases, leaving 16 bases between them. This CDR3 is built from 15 residues. The CDR3 DNA is TGCGCCAGCACCACTGGCGGGGGCGTCACCGGGGAGCTGTTTTTT. It codes for CASTTGGGVTGELFF.

J is TRBJ2-7 and V is TRBV18, with TRBD2 as a possible D gene (6 bases). In germline, CDR1 is KGHSH, CDR2 LQKENI. Trimming left V 2 bases short and J 6 bases short, with 17 bases between. The CDR3 has 15 amino acids. The CDR3 DNA follows: TGTGCCAGCTCACCAGGGGGAGGCCTGCTTGGCGAGCAGTACTTC. Its translation: CASSPGGGLLGEQYF. Combining the CDR3 with reference TRBV18 and TRBJ2-7 gives the whole variable domain NAGVMQNPRHLVRRRGQEARLRCSPMKGHSHVYWYRQLPEEGLKFMVYLQKENIIDESGMPKERFSAEFPKEGPSILRIQQVVRGDSAAYFCASSPGGGLLGEQYFGPGTRLTVT.

This chain connects TRBV10-3 to TRBJ1-2, with D perhaps TRBD1 (5 bases). The CDR3 contains 14 residues. V was trimmed by 0 bases and J by 6 bases, leaving 11 bases between them. Germline assignment: CDR1 ENHRY and CDR2 SYGVKD. CDR3 residues: CAISESGTFDGYTF. Here the CDR3 DNA reads TGTGCCATCAGTGAGTCGGGGACCTTCGATGGCTACACCTTC.

J is TRBJ2-6 and V is TRBV25-1; D might be TRBD1 (7 bases). CDR1 and CDR2 from the germline V gene are MGHDK and SYGVNS. Between the trimmed V and J ends, which lost 1 base and 2 bases, there was a span of 15 bases. The CDR3 loop spans 18 amino acids. The CDR3 is CASSESGGGGAGANVLTF. The DNA of the CDR3 is TGTGCCAGCAGTGAATCCGGCGGAGGGGGCGCTGGGGCCAACGTCCTGACTTTC.

V gene TRBV10-3 combines with J gene TRBJ2-1; D is ambiguous. Germline values: CDR1 ENHRY, CDR2 SYGVKD. The CDR3 has 12 residues. The germline V and J ends were trimmed by 0 bases and 14 bases, with 11 bases remaining between them. In DNA, the CDR3 is TGTGCCATCAGTGAGTCCCCCAATAGAGAGTTCTTC. Its translation: CAISESPNREFF.

Note on this clone: The sample contains more than one DNA sequence encoding this CDR3. The chain is built from TRBV9 and TRBJ2-1; D is ambiguous. The CDR3 covers 15 residues. V lost 0 bases and J 0 bases, leaving 7 bases between the germline ends. Germline lookup yields CDR1 SGDLS and CDR2 YYNGEE. DNA for the CDR3: TGTGCCAGCAGCGTAGTCAGTAGCTCCTACAATGAGCAGTTCTTC. Translation gives CASSVVSSSYNEQFF.

This chain joins TRBV4-1 and TRBJ1-5, with D unresolved. V shed 1 base and J shed 8 bases, with 6 bases lying between them. Germline-derived CDR1 and CDR2 are MGHRA and YSYEKL. This CDR3 region has 12 residues. The CDR3 sequence is CASSQGEEPQHF. The CDR3 DNA reads TGCGCCAGCAGCCAAGGCGAGGAGCCCCAGCATTTT.

The gene calls are TRBV18 and TRBJ2-5; D could derive from TRBD1 or TRBD2 (5 bases each). Germline V gives CDR1 KGHSH, CDR2 LQKENI. The CDR3 length is 14 residues. V lost 1 base to trimming and J lost 1 base, with 7 bases between them. CDR3 protein: CASSPRGSQETQYF. The CDR3 region has the DNA TGTGCCAGCTCACCACGGGGGTCCCAAGAGACCCAGTACTTC.

The chain joins TRBV9 to TRBJ2-1; 13 nucleotides line up with TRBD2. Germline V CDR1 and CDR2: SGDLS, YYNGEE. The CDR3 is 14 residues long. Trimming at V came to 3 bases and at J to 8 bases, leaving 2 bases not matched to a gene. The CDR3 DNA is TGTGCCAGCAGCGGGACTAGCGGGAGCTATGAGCAGTTCTTC. It specifies CASSGTSGSYEQFF.

The rearrangement joins TRBV30 to TRBJ2-3; D call uncertain. CDR3 length: 15 amino acids. With 3 bases removed from V and 5 bases from J, the gap between germline ends came to 18 bases. Germline CDR1 reads GTSNPN; CDR2 reads SVGIG (reference sequence). The CDR3 DNA reads TGTGCCTGGAGCGCTGACTCCCCGAAAATAGATACGCAGTATTTT. Encoded protein: CAWSADSPKIDTQYF.

Only a few counts were recorded for this clone. This chain links TRBV7-3 with TRBJ2-3; D uncertain. The germline V gene has CDR1 SGHTA and CDR2 FQGTGA. The CDR3 is 16 residues long. Trimming shortened V by 5 bases and J by 2 bases, and 17 bases separated the two germline ends. As DNA, the CDR3 is TGTGCCAGCAGCCCAGACCTCCGAGCCCCCACAGATACGCAGTATTTT. This gives the protein CASSPDLRAPTDTQYF.

On this clone itself: It is likely a read error: a sequence one base away is far more abundant. The chain combines TRBV10-3 with TRBJ2-5, with a weak D call TRBD2 (5 bases). The CDR3 has 16 amino acids. Germline assignment: CDR1 ENHRY and CDR2 SYGVKD. Between the trimmed V and J ends, which lost 3 bases and 7 bases, there was a span of 21 bases. The CDR3: CAISEPRTGVAWTQYF. For the CDR3, the DNA is TGTGCCATCAGTGAACCAAGAACCGGGGTAGCGTGGACCCAGTACTTC.

The genes are TRBV10-3 and TRBJ2-6; D remains ambiguous. The germline V and J ends were trimmed by 5 bases and 0 bases, with 5 bases remaining between them. The CDR3 loop spans 14 amino acids. Germline V gene data show CDR1 as ENHRY and CDR2 as SYGVKD. The CDR3 bases are TGTGCCATCAGTAACCCCTCTGGGGCCAACGTCCTGACTTTC. Residues: CAISNPSGANVLTF.

The rearrangement joins TRBV4-3 to TRBJ2-2; the D gene is possibly TRBD2 (6 bases). V gave up 1 base and J gave up 6 bases, with 12 bases separating them. The CDR3 is made up of 15 amino acids. Germline CDR1 is LGHNA and CDR2 is YSLEER. In DNA, the CDR3 is TGCGCCAGCAGCCAAGCGGGAGTGGACCCCGGGGAGCTGTTTTTT. Translation: CASSQAGVDPGELFF.

Remarks on this clone: Since a far larger clone is one base different, this is likely a read error. This sequence joins TRBV7-9 and TRBJ2-1, with D maybe TRBD1 (6 bases). The ends were cut back, 5 bases at V and 5 bases at J, with 16 bases in the middle. The CDR3 is made up of 15 amino acids. Looked up from germline, CDR1 is SEHNR and CDR2 is FQNEAQ (reference sequence). The CDR3 sequence is CASSLGALKDNEQFF. CDR3 nucleotide sequence: TGTGCCAGCAGCCTGGGGGCTTTGAAGGACAATGAGCAGTTCTTC.

The V gene is TRBV2, the J gene TRBJ1-2; 8 nucleotides line up with TRBD1. The germline gives CDR1 SNHLY, CDR2 FYNNEI. V trimming: 4 bases; J trimming: 7 bases; junction bases outside the gene matches: 5. The CDR3 is 13 amino acids. Written as DNA, the CDR3 is TGTGCCAGCAGTGTGGACAGGGTCCTTGGCTACACCTTC. Its translation is CASSVDRVLGYTF.

V is TRBV2 and J is TRBJ2-7; D may match TRBD1 or TRBD2 (6 bases each). CDR3 length equals 12 residues. Germline CDR1 and CDR2: SNHLY and FYNNEI. The ends were cut back, 4 bases at V and 6 bases at J, with 10 bases in the middle. In nucleotides, the CDR3 is TGTGCCAGCAGTGTACAGGGAGGCGAGCAGTACTTC. It specifies CASSVQGGEQYF. The complete variable domain, with remaining parts taken from reference TRBV2 and TRBJ2-7, reads EPEVTQTPSHQVTQMGQEVILRCVPISNHLYFYWYRQILGQKVEFLVSFYNNEISEKSEIFDDQFSVERPDGSNFTLKIRSTKLEDSAMYFCASSVQGGEQYFGPGTRLTVT.

The CDR3 DNA sequence: TGTGCCAGCAGCTTCGGGGGACAGCAACCTTACAATGAGCAGTTCTTC. Translated: CASSFGGQQPYNEQFF. The gene calls are TRBV7-8 and TRBJ2-1; tentatively, D is TRBD1 (7 bases). The CDR3 contains 16 residues. V was clipped by 3 bases and J by 4 bases, with 16 bases between them. Germline V gives CDR1 SGHVS, CDR2 FQNEAQ.

A note on this clone: This probably arose from a read error, given a far larger clone one base away. The chain links TRBV4-2 to TRBJ2-5; 8 positions agree with TRBD2. Germline values: CDR1 LGHNA, CDR2 YNFKEQ. V gave up 1 base and J gave up 1 base; unmatched junction bases: 8. The length of the CDR3 is 17 residues. The CDR3 DNA reads as TGTGCCAGCAGCCAAGGAACTGGCGGGGGGACCCAAGAGACCCAGTACTTC. Protein product: CASSQGTGGGTQETQYF.